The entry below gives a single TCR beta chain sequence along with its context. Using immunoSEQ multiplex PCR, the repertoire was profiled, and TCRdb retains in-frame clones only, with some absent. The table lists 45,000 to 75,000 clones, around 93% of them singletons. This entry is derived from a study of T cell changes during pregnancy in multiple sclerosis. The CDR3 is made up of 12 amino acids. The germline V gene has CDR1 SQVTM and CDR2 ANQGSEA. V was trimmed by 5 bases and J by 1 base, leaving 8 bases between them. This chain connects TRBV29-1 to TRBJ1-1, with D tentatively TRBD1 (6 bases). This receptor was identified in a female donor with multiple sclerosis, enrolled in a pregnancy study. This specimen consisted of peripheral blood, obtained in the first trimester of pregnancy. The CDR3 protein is CSVRQANTEAFF. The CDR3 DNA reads TGCAGCGTTCGACAGGCGAACACTGAAGCTTTCTTT.